This TCR beta chain appears in the sequencing data of a study of shared clonotypes between healthy human individuals. Overall study findings and caveats: It was anticipated that sequencing depth would influence how many clonotypes donors shared.

CDR1 and CDR2 from the germline V gene are MDHEN and SYDVKM. There are 14 residues in the CDR3. V lost 6 bases and J lost 3; bases outside the gene matches: 5. TCRdb's table, derived via immunoSEQ multiplex PCR, lists solely in-frame clones and lacks some. Among approximately 180,000 clones listed, 90% to 95% were seen once. About this clone: Its specificity is not known.

The clonotype originates from a woman younger than 45 in good health. The sample consisted of naive CD4+ T cells sorted from blood. Indicated subset: CD45RA+ positively selected. This chain joins TRBV28 and TRBJ2-7, with 10 positions matching TRBD1. In DNA, the CDR3 is TGTGCCAGCAGGAGGACAGGGGGGGACTACGAGCAGTACTTC. It codes for CASRRTGGDYEQYF.